A single sample gave rise to the 11 T cell receptor beta chains below, sequenced in a study of T cell changes during pregnancy in multiple sclerosis. This table comes from immunoSEQ multiplex PCR, and its TCRdb copy is limited to in-frame clones, with some not included. This sample has 30,000 to 45,000 clones, with 90% to 95% found just once. Specimen: CD4+ T cells from peripheral blood mononuclear cells, collected in the first trimester of pregnancy. These receptor sequences come from a female donor with multiple sclerosis, enrolled in a pregnancy study.

The chain has TRBV15 and TRBJ2-1, with 11 positions matching TRBD2. The CDR3 spans 16 residues. Per the germline V gene, CDR1 is LNHNV and CDR2 is YYDKDF (reference sequence). V trimming: 3 bases; J trimming: 7 bases; junction bases outside the gene matches: 8. The CDR3 DNA sequence: TGTGCCACCAGCAGGGAACTAGCGGGAGTGATGAATGAGCAGTTCTTC. It yields the protein CATSRELAGVMNEQFF.

The J gene is TRBJ2-7, the V gene TRBV14, with D possibly being TRBD2 (5 bases). V was trimmed by 0 bases and J by 5 bases, leaving 11 bases between them. Germline values: CDR1 SGHDN, CDR2 FVKESK. This CDR3 spans 14 amino acids. This chain's CDR3 is CASSQDRYGNEQYF. The CDR3 DNA sequence: TGTGCCAGCAGCCAAGATCGATACGGGAACGAGCAGTACTTC.

The chain employs TRBV5-1 and TRBJ2-1; 8 bases align to TRBD2. Germline V gives CDR1 SGHRS, CDR2 YFSETQ. The CDR3 length is 15 residues. V shed 2 bases and J 2 bases; nucleotides not matched to a gene: 3. Written as DNA, the CDR3 is TGCGCCAGCAGCTTTACTAGCGGTCCCTACAATGAGCAGTTCTTC. Translated: CASSFTSGPYNEQFF.

This chain connects TRBV23-1 to TRBJ1-5; D is undetermined. TRBV23-1 is an open reading frame, and its role is uncertain. Trimming shortened V by 2 bases and J by 0 bases, and 14 bases separated the two germline ends. The CDR3 is made up of 17 amino acids. The CDR3 sequence: CASSQGPGIDSNQPQHF. The CDR3 DNA reads TGCGCCAGCAGTCAAGGCCCGGGGATAGATAGCAATCAGCCCCAGCATTTT.

This rearrangement joins TRBV28 to TRBJ1-1, with 10 bases aligning to TRBD1. Germline loops: CDR1 MDHEN, CDR2 SYDVKM. The CDR3 has 15 amino acids. V was pared by 6 bases and J by 2 bases, with 6 bases of the junction left unmatched. The CDR3 DNA follows: TGTGCCAGCAGACCCGGGACAGGGGCTAACACTGAAGCTTTCTTT. Translating gives CASRPGTGANTEAFF.

V usage is TRBV6-4 and J usage is TRBJ1-1; D possibly corresponds to TRBD1 (5 bases). Germline values: CDR1 MRHNA, CDR2 SNTAGT. Trimming removed 3 bases from V and 0 bases from J, with 5 bases in between. This CDR3 has 13 residues. Written as DNA, the CDR3 is TGTGCCAGCAGTGAACAGGTGAACACTGAAGCTTTCTTT. Translating it yields CASSEQVNTEAFF.

J is TRBJ2-2 and V is TRBV4-1, with 9 nucleotides matching TRBD2. Germline loops: CDR1 MGHRA, CDR2 YSYEKL. After removal of 2 bases from V and 8 bases from J, the junction contained 6 bases not matched to a gene. The CDR3 extends over 15 amino acids. CDR3 protein: CASSQPRGGAGELFF. CDR3 coding DNA: TGCGCCAGCAGCCAACCGCGGGGGGGCGCGGGGGAGCTGTTTTTT.

The V call is TRBV7-3, the J call TRBJ1-6; TRBD1 aligns across 11 bases. The CDR3 runs to 15 residues. Trimming removed 3 bases from V and 9 bases from J; junction bases left unmatched: 4. Germline assignment: CDR1 SGHTA and CDR2 FQGTGA. The DNA of the CDR3 is TGTGCCAGCAGCTTCGGACAGGGGGCCTCTTCACCCCTCCACTTT. Encoded protein: CASSFGQGASSPLHF.

V is TRBV7-9 and J is TRBJ1-1; D uncertain. The CDR3 covers 14 residues. The germline V gene has CDR1 SEHNR and CDR2 FQNEAQ (reference sequence). V lost 7 bases and J 0 bases, leaving 12 bases between the germline ends. Written as DNA, the CDR3 is TGTGCCAGCACTGAGACACTTATGAACACTGAAGCTTTCTTT. Protein sequence: CASTETLMNTEAFF.

The rearrangement uses TRBV15 and TRBJ2-3; TRBD2 might be the D (6 bases). Germline V gene lookup returns CDR1 LNHNV and CDR2 YYDKDF (reference sequence). CDR3 length: 17 residues. Deletions cut 0 bases from V and 2 bases from J, with 15 bases between. The CDR3 reads CATSRDQRDWYTDTQYF. CDR3 nucleotides: TGTGCCACCAGCAGAGATCAACGGGACTGGTACACAGATACGCAGTATTTT. Supplemented by reference TRBV15 and TRBJ2-3, the full variable domain reads DAMVIQNPRYQVTQFGKPVTLSCSQTLNHNVMYWYQQKSSQAPKLLFHYYDKDFNNEADTPDNFQSRRPNTSFCFLDIRSPGLGDTAMYLCATSRDQRDWYTDTQYFGPGTRLTVL.

The J gene is TRBJ2-7, the V gene TRBV5-1; a possible D gene is TRBD2 (6 bases). The germline V gene has CDR1 SGHRS and CDR2 YFSETQ. Trimming left V 8 bases short and J 1 base short, with 16 bases between. The CDR3 is 14 amino acids. DNA of the CDR3: TGCGCCAGTCGACTAGTCGCTAGTTCCTACGAGCAGTACTTC. Its protein product is CASRLVASSYEQYF.